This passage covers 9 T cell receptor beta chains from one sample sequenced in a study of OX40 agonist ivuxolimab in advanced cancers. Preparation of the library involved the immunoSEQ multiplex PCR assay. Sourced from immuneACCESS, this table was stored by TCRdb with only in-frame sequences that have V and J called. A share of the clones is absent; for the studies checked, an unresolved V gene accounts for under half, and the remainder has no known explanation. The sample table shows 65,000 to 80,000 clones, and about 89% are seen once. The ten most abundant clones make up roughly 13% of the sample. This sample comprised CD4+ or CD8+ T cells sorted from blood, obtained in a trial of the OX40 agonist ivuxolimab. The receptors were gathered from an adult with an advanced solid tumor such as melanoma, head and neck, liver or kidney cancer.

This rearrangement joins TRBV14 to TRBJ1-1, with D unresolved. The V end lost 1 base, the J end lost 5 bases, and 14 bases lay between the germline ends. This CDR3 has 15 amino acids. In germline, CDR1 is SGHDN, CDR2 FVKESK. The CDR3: CASSQGTNFWTEAFF. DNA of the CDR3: TGTGCCAGCAGCCAAGGTACGAATTTCTGGACTGAAGCTTTCTTT. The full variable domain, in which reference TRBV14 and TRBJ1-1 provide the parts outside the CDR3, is EAGVTQFPSHSVIEKGQTVTLRCDPISGHDNLYWYRRVMGKEIKFLLHFVKESKQDESGMPNNRFLAERTGGTYSTLKVQPAELEDSGVYFCASSQGTNFWTEAFFGQGTRLTVV.

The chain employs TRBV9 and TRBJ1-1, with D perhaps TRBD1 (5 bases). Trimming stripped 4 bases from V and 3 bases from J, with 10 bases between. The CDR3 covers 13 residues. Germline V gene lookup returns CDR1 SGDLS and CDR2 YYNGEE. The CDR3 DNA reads TGTGCCAGCAGCACCCCGGGGGACACTGAAGCTTTCTTT. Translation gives CASSTPGDTEAFF.

Here the CDR3 reads CASSLGRGAYEQYF. The CDR3 DNA sequence: TGTGCCAGCAGTTTAGGCAGGGGGGCCTACGAGCAGTACTTC. The J gene is TRBJ2-7, the V gene TRBV27; D is perhaps TRBD1 (7 bases). V lost 2 bases and J 2 bases, leaving 10 bases between the germline ends. Looked up from germline, CDR1 is MNHEY and CDR2 is SMNVEV (reference sequence). The CDR3 totals 14 residues.

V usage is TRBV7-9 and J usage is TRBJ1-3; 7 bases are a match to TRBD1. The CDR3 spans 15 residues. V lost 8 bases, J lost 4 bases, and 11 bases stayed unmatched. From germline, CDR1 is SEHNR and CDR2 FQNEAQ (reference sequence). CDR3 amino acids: CASHPRGTEGNTIYF. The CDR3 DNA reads TGTGCCAGCCACCCCCGCGGGACAGAAGGAAACACCATATATTTT.

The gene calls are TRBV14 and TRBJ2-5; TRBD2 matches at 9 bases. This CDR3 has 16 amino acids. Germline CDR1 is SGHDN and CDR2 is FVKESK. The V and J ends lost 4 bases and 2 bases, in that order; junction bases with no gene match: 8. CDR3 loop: CASSPLGSGSQETQYF. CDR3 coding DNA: TGTGCCAGCAGCCCCCTGGGTAGCGGGAGTCAAGAGACCCAGTACTTC.

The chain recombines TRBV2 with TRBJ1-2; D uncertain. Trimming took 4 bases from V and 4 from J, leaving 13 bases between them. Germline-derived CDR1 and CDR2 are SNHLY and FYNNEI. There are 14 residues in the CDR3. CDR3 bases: TGTGCCAGCAGTGGTAGGGCGCCGGTCTATGGCTACACCTTC. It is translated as CASSGRAPVYGYTF.

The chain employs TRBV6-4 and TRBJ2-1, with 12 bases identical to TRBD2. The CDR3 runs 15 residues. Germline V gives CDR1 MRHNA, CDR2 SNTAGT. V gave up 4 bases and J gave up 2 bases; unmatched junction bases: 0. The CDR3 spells CASSGTSGAYNEQFF. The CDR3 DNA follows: TGTGCCAGCAGTGGGACTAGCGGGGCCTACAATGAGCAGTTCTTC.

CDR3 bases: TGTGCCAGCAGCCAAGACCCGGCCGGGGAGCAGTTCTTC. This translates into CASSQDPAGEQFF. The chain has TRBV7-3 and TRBJ2-1; D remains unclear. This CDR3 has 13 amino acids. CDR1 and CDR2 from the germline V gene are SGHTA and FQGTGA. V was clipped by 5 bases and J by 10 bases, with 15 bases between them. Full variable domain (rest looked up from reference TRBV7-3 and TRBJ2-1): GAGVSQTPSNKVTEKGKYVELRCDPISGHTALYWYRQSLGQGPEFLIYFQGTGAADDSGLPNDRFFAVRPEGSVSTLKIQRTERGDSAVYLCASSQDPAGEQFFGPGTRLTVL.

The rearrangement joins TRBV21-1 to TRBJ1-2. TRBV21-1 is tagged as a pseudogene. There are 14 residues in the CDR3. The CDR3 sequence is CASSKRGRNDGYTF. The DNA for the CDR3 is TGTGCCAGCAGCAAAAGAGGTCGCAACGATGGCTACACCTTC.